This entry lists 20 T cell receptor beta chains sequenced from one sample in a study of immune evolution from preneoplasia to lung adenocarcinoma. Measured with immunoSEQ multiplex PCR; TCRdb has only the in-frame clones, and not every one. The sample holds tens of thousands of clones, roughly four fifths seen once. Material: FFPE invasive lung adenocarcinoma tissue. These receptors all stem from a person aged 55-75 years with lung adenocarcinoma.

This rearrangement joins TRBV9 to TRBJ2-3; D unresolved. The CDR3 is 13 residues long. V lost 0 bases, J lost 4 bases, and 6 bases lay in between. Germline CDR1 and CDR2: SGDLS and YYNGEE. CDR3 nucleotides: TGTGCCAGCAGCGTAGGCCCGGCAGATACGCAGTATTTT. Its translation is CASSVGPADTQYF.

This sequence joins TRBV7-3 and TRBJ1-3; D is ambiguous. In germline, CDR1 is SGHTA, CDR2 FQGTGA. Trimming stripped 3 bases from V and 0 bases from J, with 12 bases between. This CDR3 has 16 residues. The CDR3 spells CASSFGPLSSGNTIYF. CDR3 in DNA: TGTGCCAGCAGCTTTGGACCCTTGAGCTCTGGAAACACCATATATTTT.

The chain is built from TRBV18 and TRBJ2-1; TRBD2 aligns across 11 bases. Germline lookup yields CDR1 KGHSH and CDR2 LQKENI. The V and J ends lost 5 bases and 2 bases, in that order; junction bases with no gene match: 2. The CDR3 is 15 amino acids. CDR3 protein: CASSSTSGTYNEQFF. Written as DNA, the CDR3 is TGTGCCAGCTCATCGACTAGCGGGACCTACAATGAGCAGTTCTTC.

The chain joins TRBV10-2 to TRBJ2-2, with 8 bases fitting TRBD1. V lost 7 bases and J lost 6; bases outside the gene matches: 4. The length of the CDR3 is 13 residues. Germline lookup yields CDR1 WSHSY and CDR2 SAAADI. The CDR3 nucleotides are TGCGCCAGCAACCGACAGGGGTCCGGGGAGCTGTTTTTT. This encodes CASNRQGSGELFF.

The rearrangement links TRBV7-2 to TRBJ2-7; tentatively, D is TRBD2 (6 bases). CDR1 and CDR2 from the germline V gene are SGHTA and FQGNSA. Trimming left V 1 base short and J 10 bases short, with 11 bases between. The CDR3 is 12 amino acids. The DNA for the CDR3 is TGTGCCAGCAGCTTAGGGTGGGGGGTCCAGTACTTC. This sequence encodes CASSLGWGVQYF.

V is TRBV5-6 and J is TRBJ2-1, with D possibly being TRBD2 (6 bases). The CDR3 loop spans 16 amino acids. Trimming left V 5 bases short and J 4 bases short, with 19 bases between. The germline gives CDR1 SGHDT, CDR2 YYEEEE. CDR3 DNA sequence: TGTGCCAGCAGGTACGGGACTCCCGCCCCATACAATGAGCAGTTCTTC. Translating it yields CASRYGTPAPYNEQFF.

V gene TRBV6-5 combines with J gene TRBJ1-5; 8 nucleotides line up with TRBD1. The germline V gene has CDR1 MNHEY and CDR2 SVGAGI. Unmatched junction bases numbered 3, after V lost 0 bases and J lost 5 bases. This CDR3 is built from 15 residues. The CDR3 region has the DNA TGTGCCAGCAGTTACTCGATACAGGGGGATCAGCCCCAGCATTTT. It yields the protein CASSYSIQGDQPQHF.

This rearrangement joins TRBV28 to TRBJ2-1, with 9 bases matching TRBD2. CDR3 length: 16 residues. Germline V CDR1 and CDR2: MDHEN, SYDVKM. J was trimmed by 6 bases and V by 11 bases; bases with no gene match: 17. CDR3 loop: CASSRMRTSVGNEQFF. CDR3 coding DNA: TGTGCCTCCTCAAGAATGCGGACTAGCGTCGGCAATGAGCAGTTCTTC.

The chain links TRBV5-1 to TRBJ1-1, with D maybe TRBD1 (5 bases). Germline V gene lookup returns CDR1 SGHRS and CDR2 YFSETQ. V was cut by 0 bases and J by 4 bases, with 13 bases left in between. There are 15 residues in the CDR3. The CDR3 protein is CASSLDQGRITEAFF. CDR3 DNA: TGCGCCAGCAGCTTGGATCAGGGACGTATCACTGAAGCTTTCTTT.

This chain joins TRBV7-9 and TRBJ1-3; 7 positions agree with TRBD1. This CDR3 region has 13 residues. J was trimmed by 3 bases and V by 4 bases; bases with no gene match: 0. Looked up from germline, CDR1 is SEHNR and CDR2 is FQNEAQ (reference sequence). In DNA form, the CDR3 reads TGTGCCAGCAGCTCAGGGGGTGGAAACACCATATATTTT. Its protein is CASSSGGGNTIYF.

In DNA form, the CDR3 reads TGTGCCAGCAGCCCGGGACTAGCCGCTACCTACGAGCAGTACTTC. This gives the protein CASSPGLAATYEQYF. The chain has TRBV9 and TRBJ2-7; TRBD2 agrees at 9 bases. Trimming at V came to 4 bases and at J to 2 bases, leaving 7 bases not matched to a gene. From germline, CDR1 is SGDLS and CDR2 YYNGEE. The CDR3 consists of 15 residues.

The J gene is TRBJ2-3, the V gene TRBV7-9; TRBD1 might be the D (6 bases). The V end lost 5 bases, the J end lost 4 bases, and 13 bases lay between the germline ends. CDR3 size: 14 residues. Per the germline V gene, CDR1 is SEHNR and CDR2 is FQNEAQ (reference sequence). The CDR3 spells CASSQSQGADTQYF. Written as DNA, the CDR3 is TGTGCCAGCAGCCAATCACAGGGTGCAGATACGCAGTATTTT.

The V and J genes are TRBV15 and TRBJ2-1; 7 bases map to TRBD2. V was pared by 0 bases and J by 6 bases, with 5 bases of the junction left unmatched. The CDR3 is 15 amino acids. Germline CDR1 LNHNV, CDR2 YYDKDF (reference sequence). The DNA of the CDR3 is TGTGCCACCAGCAGAGATCCCGCTAGCGGCAATGAGCAGTTCTTC. Its protein product is CATSRDPASGNEQFF.

The chain carries TRBV5-1 and TRBJ2-7, with no clear D. The CDR3 extends over 13 amino acids. CDR1 SGHRS and CDR2 YFSETQ come from the germline V gene. Trimming stripped 0 bases from V and 2 bases from J, with 6 bases between. CDR3 amino acids: CASSLDRTYEQYF. The CDR3 DNA follows: TGCGCCAGCAGCTTGGACAGAACCTACGAGCAGTACTTC.

Concerning this clone itself: This specimen includes other DNA sequences encoding the same CDR3. The chain employs TRBV6-1 and TRBJ1-5, with D perhaps TRBD1 (6 bases). Germline values: CDR1 MNHNS, CDR2 SASEGT. V lost 6 bases and J 7 bases, leaving 19 bases between the germline ends. The CDR3 spans 15 residues. The CDR3: CASSPTGTGRQPQHF. The CDR3 DNA reads as TGTGCCAGCAGCCCTACAGGGACTGGGCGACAGCCCCAGCATTTT.

The rearrangement joins TRBV7-9 to TRBJ2-1; 9 nucleotides align to TRBD1. Looked up from germline, CDR1 is SEHNR and CDR2 is FQNEAQ (reference sequence). The length of the CDR3 is 15 residues. Unmatched junction bases numbered 3, after V lost 1 base and J lost 5 bases. CDR3 sequence (DNA): TGTGCCAGCAGCTTAGGAGGGACAGGGAACAATGAGCAGTTCTTC. Its protein is CASSLGGTGNNEQFF.

This sequence joins TRBV5-1 and TRBJ2-7; no reliable D call. V shed 2 bases and J shed 1 base, with 7 bases lying between them. The CDR3 length is 13 residues. Germline values: CDR1 SGHRS, CDR2 YFSETQ. The CDR3 region is CASSFAWSYEQYF. The CDR3 region has the DNA TGCGCCAGCAGCTTCGCTTGGTCCTACGAGCAGTACTTC.

The chain carries TRBV20-1 and TRBJ2-7; D remains unclear. V dropped 3 bases and J dropped 7 bases, with 10 bases sitting between them. The germline V gene has CDR1 DFQATT and CDR2 SNEGSKA (reference sequence). The CDR3 contains 11 residues. The CDR3 coding sequence is TGCAGTGCTAGGCCCGTGGAAGAGCAGTACTTC. Translated, it gives CSARPVEEQYF.

The rearrangement links TRBV7-2 to TRBJ2-7, with a weak D call TRBD1 (5 bases). The V end lost 0 bases, the J end lost 6 bases, and 12 bases lay between the germline ends. The CDR3 contains 14 residues. CDR1 and CDR2 (germline): SGHTA, FQGNSA. The CDR3 nucleotides read TGTGCCAGCAGCTTAGCCAGGGCTGGTCGCGAGCAGTACTTC. This encodes CASSLARAGREQYF.

J is TRBJ2-5 and V is TRBV7-9; 8 bases are shared with TRBD2. V dropped 4 bases and J dropped 5; count of bases not matched to a gene: 12. This CDR3 comprises 16 residues. CDR1 is SEHNR and CDR2 is FQNEAQ in the germline V gene (reference sequence). The CDR3 DNA reads as TGTGCCAGCAGCTCGTCGGAGGGGCGGGAGGCGGAGACCCAGTACTTC. Its translation: CASSSSEGREAETQYF.